This T cell receptor beta chain emerged from a study of CD8+ T cells in alopecia areata. Study-level information: Treatment with tofacitinib (6 to 18 months) was followed by 6 months off drug. Severity in treated patients was scored by percentage of scalp area affected. Regarding the study as a whole: On tofacitinib, scalp clonality and expanded CD8+ clones among top 100 fell significantly. Because of a solitary nonresponder, the connection of baseline CD8+ expansion to response stays uncertain.

Trimming left V 2 bases short and J 7 bases short, with 5 bases between. Germline CDR1 and CDR2: SGHDN and FVKESK. The length of the CDR3 is 12 residues. As regards this clone: The target antigen is unknown.

Treatment defined: oral pan-JAK inhibitor, 5-10 mg twice daily. cDNA reverse transcribed from extracted RNA served as the sequencing template. Repertoires were generated with immunoSEQ multiplex PCR, while TCRdb's copy carries only in-frame clones and drops some. The table lists some 190,000 clones, under 80% of them singletons, with approximately 1.2% in the top ten. Sequencing used CD4+ T cells sorted from blood, obtained around week 50, from a patient treated with tofacitinib. The sequence came from a human donor with alopecia areata. This rearrangement joins TRBV14 to TRBJ2-2; no clear D. CDR3 coding DNA: TGTGCCAGCAGCCAATTTAACGGGGAGCTGTTTTTT. It is translated as CASSQFNGELFF.